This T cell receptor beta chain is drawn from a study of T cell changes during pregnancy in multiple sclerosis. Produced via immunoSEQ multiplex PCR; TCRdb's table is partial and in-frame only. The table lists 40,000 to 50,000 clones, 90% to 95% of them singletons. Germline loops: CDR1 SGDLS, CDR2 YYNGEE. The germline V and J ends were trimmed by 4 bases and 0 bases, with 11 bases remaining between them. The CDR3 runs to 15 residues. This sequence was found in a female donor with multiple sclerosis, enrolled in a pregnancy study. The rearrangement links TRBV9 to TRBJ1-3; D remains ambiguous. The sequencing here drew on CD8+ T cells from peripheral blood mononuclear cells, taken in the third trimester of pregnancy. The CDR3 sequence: CASSPGVSSGNTIYF. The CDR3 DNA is TGTGCCAGCAGCCCTGGTGTTAGCTCTGGAAACACCATATATTTT.